This TCR beta chain came from a study of beta chain features in type 1 diabetes. Overall study: No patient-donor differences in age, gender, total cells or subset yield. General study results and limits: Across all four CD4+ subsets, people with type 1 diabetes showed modestly shorter TCRB CDR3s.

This clone was seen only a few times. Its antigen remains unidentified. Isolated RNA was reverse transcribed in full, so expressed TCRB transcripts were sequenced. Only in-frame clones appear in the TCRdb table, and some are missing; sequencing was by immunoSEQ multiplex PCR. The sample consists of approximately 360,000 clones, around 13% of them appearing once. Specimen: naive CD4+ T cells from blood. The receptor comes from a woman under 30 with type 1 diabetes.

CDR3 protein: CASSLDELSEQFF. DNA for the CDR3: TGTGCCAGCAGCTTAGATGAGCTCTCTGAGCAGTTCTTC. The V gene is TRBV7-8, the J gene TRBJ2-1; D gene ambiguous. V was shortened by 1 base and J by 9 bases, with 10 bases between the two germline ends. In germline, CDR1 is SGHVS, CDR2 FQNEAQ. The CDR3 extends over 13 amino acids.